This T cell receptor (beta chain) was captured by sequencing in a study of CD8+CD57+ T cells in acquired aplastic anemia. Turning to the study itself: The study obtained an average of 3.2 ug of DNA from sorted CD4+ and CD8+ cells. The study's findings and limits: Researchers report that twenty-nine CD8+ CDR3 sequences appeared in both patients and controls.

About this clonotype itself: Its antigen is unknown.

V lost 1 base and J 4 bases, leaving 8 bases between the germline ends. The CDR3 has 14 residues. Germline V gene data show CDR1 as KGHDR and CDR2 as SFDVKD. The TCR beta profiling, which covered VDJ combination and CDR3 sequence, was carried out using genomic DNA as the template. TCRdb ran MiXCR on the reads and lists one entry per CDR3 protein. The sample gives 68,000 or so distinct CDR3 sequences, under 65% of which show up once; about 8.3% is in the top ten. Sequencing was done on a sample of sorted CD4+, CD8+, or CD8+CD57+ T cells (not recorded which) from PBMCs. This sequence was found in a human donor in good health, serving as a control. The chain has TRBV24-1 and TRBJ2-3; D remains ambiguous. The CDR3 is CATSDFIGADTQYF. In nucleotides, the CDR3 is TGTGCCACCAGTGATTTCATTGGAGCAGATACGCAGTATTTT.